The rows below give T cell receptor beta chains drawn from one sample of a study of cytomegalovirus exposure and HLA in healthy donors. Here immunoSEQ multiplex PCR was the method, and the copy in TCRdb shows in-frame clones only, minus some. The sample contains approximately 160,000 clones, 65% to 80% of which appear only once. The sequenced sample consisted of PBMCs. Source of these receptors: a woman in her 30s in good health and CMV-seronegative. Both conserved end residues are part of each CDR3.

J gene	V gene	CDR3 protein
TRBJ2-3	TRBV25-1	CASSETSGTDTQYF
TRBJ2-1	TRBV29-1	CSVEYSGGFREQFF
TRBJ2-7	TRBV9	CASSVAGQGEYEQYF
TRBJ2-3	TRBV9	CASSPLSRSTDTQYF
TRBJ1-1	TRBV5-5	CASSLVRGRNTEAFF
TRBJ2-1	TRBV9	CASSPRGSGLPYNEQFF
TRBJ2-5	TRBV5-1	CASSLGQQGTQYF
TRBJ1-4	TRBV28	CASTPGGAGDEKLFF
TRBJ2-5	TRBV7-2	CASSLVGDRGETQYF
TRBJ2-6	TRBV7-8	CASSGTGQSGANVLTF
TRBJ1-4	TRBV9	CASSPRRAEGYEKLFF
TRBJ2-1	TRBV28	CASDQGVNEQFF
TRBJ2-3	TRBV9	CASSVVASGFRGTDTQYF
TRBJ2-1	TRBV14	CASSQGTSSYNEQFF
TRBJ1-2	TRBV6-6	CASSYSDSETNYGYTF
TRBJ2-7	TRBV7-2	CASSSRDRMDYEQYF
TRBJ2-2	TRBV19	CASSLVSRGFGELFF
TRBJ2-3	TRBV7-9	CASSSGTSGTQYF
TRBJ2-7	TRBV6-5	CASSYSRGTGAYEQYF
TRBJ2-1	TRBV5-4	CASSLRQGNDVEQFF
TRBJ2-5	TRBV18	CASSPAAGRGETQYF
TRBJ2-1	TRBV28	CASMTSGRTEFF
TRBJ1-4	TRBV27	CASRHGVGTGYEKLFF
TRBJ2-3	TRBV7-6	CASSAPPDTQYF
TRBJ1-4	TRBV18	CASSPQGLNEKLFF
TRBJ1-2	TRBV19	CASNDRGRLSNGYTF
TRBJ2-3	TRBV15	CATSRPGQKREGLDF
TRBJ2-2	TRBV10-3	CAISDPGLAGTGELFF
TRBJ1-3	TRBV2	CASRTTGAGNTIYF
TRBJ2-7	TRBV14	CASSRLASTQRYF
TRBJ2-1	TRBV13	CASSLGAGDWYNEQFF
TRBJ2-7	TRBV27	CASSSPRTGTVYEQYF
TRBJ1-2	TRBV6-5	CASSYVRGNYGYTF
TRBJ2-3	TRBV2	CASSELRLSF
TRBJ1-2	TRBV5-4	CASSLVPGDYGYPF
TRBJ2-3	TRBV2	CASSDIGGGSDTQYF
TRBJ2-5	TRBV30	CAWSVRETQYF
TRBJ2-7	TRBV7-9	CASSLRQGFYEQYF
TRBJ1-3	TRBV12-5	CASGSNPGISGNTIYF
TRBJ2-3	TRBV5-1	CASSLGSGGGTDTQYF
TRBJ1-2	TRBV4-1	CASSQGGRFYGYTF
TRBJ2-7	TRBV9	CASSVSGTQFAYEQYF
TRBJ1-2	TRBV5-1	CASSLETGTLGFHTF